The 22 T cell receptor beta chains listed next were all sequenced from one sample in a study of radiotherapy plus CTLA-4 blockade in lung cancer. Sequencing used immunoSEQ multiplex PCR; TCRdb keeps in-frame clones, though not all of them. The data show approximately 89,000 clones, around 86% seen once. Sequencing used peripheral blood, obtained from a patient treated with radiotherapy plus ipilimumab. Receptor source: a human donor with non-small cell lung cancer that progressed on radiotherapy plus ipilimumab.

The rearrangement uses TRBV7-6 and TRBJ2-7; D is uncertain. The germline gives CDR1 SGHVS, CDR2 FNYEAQ. The CDR3 spans 13 residues. The V gene lost 5 bases and the J gene lost 4 bases, with 12 bases spanning the gap. CDR3 DNA sequence: TGTGCCAGCAGCCACCTCGGTGCGTACGAGCAGTACTTC. Protein: CASSHLGAYEQYF. The full variable domain, its missing parts supplied by reference TRBV7-6 and TRBJ2-7, is GAGVSQSPRYKVTKRGQDVALRCDPISGHVSLYWYRQALGQGPEFLTYFNYEAQQDKSGLPNDRFSAERPEGSISTLTIQRTEQRDSAMYRCASSHLGAYEQYFGPGTRLTVT.

This clone showed up just a few times. The J gene is TRBJ2-7, the V gene TRBV10-3, with 7 bases matching TRBD1. Per the germline V gene, CDR1 is ENHRY and CDR2 is SYGVKD. After removal of 5 bases from V and 2 bases from J, the junction contained 6 bases not matched to a gene. The CDR3 contains 14 residues. The CDR3 sequence is CAISPGQPPYEQYF. CDR3 in DNA: TGTGCCATCAGTCCGGGACAGCCACCCTACGAGCAGTACTTC.

This chain uses TRBV28 with TRBJ2-7; possibly TRBD2 for D (5 bases). V lost 2 bases to trimming and J lost 2 bases, with 10 bases between them. Germline V lookup: CDR1 MDHEN, CDR2 SYDVKM. The CDR3 is 14 residues long. CDR3 coding DNA: TGTGCCAGCAGTTTAACGACTAAACCCTACGAGCAGTACTTC. Protein product: CASSLTTKPYEQYF.

The table lists this clone with a few counts. V and J are TRBV19 and TRBJ1-6; 9 bases fit TRBD1. Germline CDR1 LNHDA, CDR2 SQIVND (reference sequence). This CDR3 contains 16 residues. After removal of 6 bases from V and 0 bases from J, the junction contained 3 bases not matched to a gene. CDR3 residues: CASRGQGTSYNSPLHF. DNA of the CDR3: TGTGCCAGTAGGGGACAGGGAACCTCCTATAATTCACCCCTCCACTTT.

The rearrangement joins TRBV2 to TRBJ1-5, with D uncertain. This CDR3 has 14 amino acids. Trimming pared 5 bases from V and 3 bases from J, leaving 11 bases between. Germline CDR1 reads SNHLY; CDR2 reads FYNNEI. The CDR3 reads CASSLSTVNQPQHF. Here the CDR3 DNA reads TGTGCCAGCAGTTTGTCAACAGTCAATCAGCCCCAGCATTTT. The whole variable domain, remainder taken from reference TRBV2 and TRBJ1-5, is EPEVTQTPSHQVTQMGQEVILRCVPISNHLYFYWYRQILGQKVEFLVSFYNNEISEKSEIFDDQFSVERPDGSNFTLKIRSTKLEDSAMYFCASSLSTVNQPQHFGDGTRLSIL.

This clone was observed once. J is TRBJ2-1 and V is TRBV6-5, with 7 bases lining up with TRBD2. Germline values: CDR1 MNHEY, CDR2 SVGAGI. V dropped 7 bases and J dropped 7; count of bases not matched to a gene: 7. The CDR3 is 13 amino acids. CDR3 nucleotides: TGTGCCAGCACCTGGCCCGGGAGGAATGAGCAGTTCTTC. Its protein product is CASTWPGRNEQFF.

This clone rates as medium-sized. V is TRBV10-1 and J is TRBJ2-7; perhaps TRBD1 as D (6 bases). The germline V and J ends were trimmed by 6 bases and 0 bases, with 9 bases remaining between them. The CDR3 extends over 13 amino acids. Germline V gene data show CDR1 as WNHNN and CDR2 as SYGVQD (reference sequence). DNA of the CDR3: TGCGCCAGCAGCGCAGGGGACTCCTACGAGCAGTACTTC. It translates to CASSAGDSYEQYF.

The chain combines TRBV13 with TRBJ2-1, with D possibly being TRBD1 (5 bases). V was trimmed by 1 base and J by 5 bases, leaving 12 bases between them. CDR1 and CDR2 (germline): PRHDT, FYEKMQ (reference sequence). The CDR3 contains 15 residues. CDR3 nucleotide sequence: TGTGCCAGCAGCTTAGTAGTCCGACAGCACAATGAGCAGTTCTTC. It encodes CASSLVVRQHNEQFF.

The chain has TRBV30 and TRBJ1-1; weak D call: TRBD1 (5 bases). CDR3 length: 13 residues. The V end lost 3 bases, the J end lost 4 bases, and 12 bases lay between the germline ends. The germline CDR1 and CDR2 sequences are GTSNPN and SVGIG (reference sequence). Written as DNA, the CDR3 is TGTGCCTGGAGCCCAGGGTTTGGCACTGAAGCTTTCTTT. As protein: CAWSPGFGTEAFF. The whole variable domain, filled in from reference TRBV30 and TRBJ1-1, reads SQTIHQWPATLVQPVGSPLSLECTVEGTSNPNLYWYRQAAGRGLQLLFYSVGIGQISSEVPQNLSASRPQDRQFILSSKKLLLSDSGFYLCAWSPGFGTEAFFGQGTRLTVV.

The V call is TRBV5-1, the J call TRBJ2-5; TRBD2 matches 10 bases. CDR1 is SGHRS and CDR2 is YFSETQ in the germline V gene. V shed 1 base and J 5 bases; nucleotides not matched to a gene: 5. The CDR3 is made up of 15 amino acids. CDR3 DNA: TGCGCCAGCAGCTTGAGGCCTAGCGGGAGTGAGACCCAGTACTTC. Translation: CASSLRPSGSETQYF. Full variable domain (outside the CDR3, taken from reference TRBV5-1 and TRBJ2-5): KAGVTQTPRYLIKTRGQQVTLSCSPISGHRSVSWYQQTPGQGLQFLFEYFSETQRNKGNFPGRFSGRQFSNSRSEMNVSTLELGDSALYLCASSLRPSGSETQYFGPGTRLLVL.

The V gene is TRBV6-5, the J gene TRBJ2-3; D is undetermined. V was trimmed by 1 base and J by 3 bases, leaving 8 bases between them. The CDR3 is made up of 14 amino acids. Germline CDR1 MNHEY, CDR2 SVGAGI. The chain's CDR3 is CASSYLRPTDTQYF. For the CDR3, the DNA is TGTGCCAGCAGTTACTTACGACCGACAGATACGCAGTATTTT.

This clone was observed a few times. The chain combines TRBV7-2 with TRBJ2-1; D tentatively fits TRBD1 or TRBD2 (7 bases each). This CDR3 spans 16 amino acids. Germline CDR1 reads SGHTA; CDR2 reads FQGNSA. Trimming cost V 5 bases and J 1 base, with 15 bases left between them. The chain's CDR3 is CASSKGASGSYNEQFF. In DNA form, the CDR3 reads TGTGCCAGCAGCAAGGGGGCTAGCGGATCCTACAATGAGCAGTTCTTC. Based on the CDR3 plus reference TRBV7-2 and TRBJ2-1, the full variable domain is GAGVSQSPSNKVTEKGKDVELRCDPISGHTALYWYRQSLGQGLEFLIYFQGNSAPDKSGLPSDRFSAERTGGSVSTLTIQRTQQEDSAVYLCASSKGASGSYNEQFFGPGTRLTVL.

J is TRBJ1-1 and V is TRBV28; D unresolved. The CDR3 runs to 13 residues. Germline CDR1 reads MDHEN; CDR2 reads SYDVKM. V was clipped by 6 bases and J by 5 bases, with 13 bases between them. For the CDR3, the DNA is TGTGCCAGCAGCCCATGGAGTGGTACTGAAGCTTTCTTT. This encodes CASSPWSGTEAFF.

This clone was seen a single time. V gene TRBV6-6 combines with J gene TRBJ1-1; D may be TRBD1 (6 bases). Trimming took off 0 bases at V and 7 bases at J, with 15 bases between the two ends. The V gene's germline CDR1 is MNHNY and CDR2 SVGAGI (reference sequence). The CDR3 is 15 amino acids. CDR3 region: CASSYSGTPPGEAFF. The CDR3 coding sequence is TGTGCCAGCAGTTACTCTGGGACACCTCCAGGTGAAGCTTTCTTT.

This chain joins TRBV7-2 and TRBJ2-2; 7 nucleotides match TRBD1. Germline V CDR1 and CDR2: SGHTA, FQGNSA. The CDR3 sequence is 17 residues long. J gave up 6 bases and V 2 bases, and 12 bases lay outside the gene matches. CDR3 sequence reads: CASSLFVGRGSAGELFF. CDR3 sequence (DNA): TGTGCCAGCAGCTTATTTGTGGGCAGGGGGTCGGCCGGGGAGCTGTTTTTT.

The chain is built from TRBV30 and TRBJ2-7; a weak D match, TRBD2 (5 bases). Trimming removed 8 bases at V and 10 bases at J, with 27 bases between. The CDR3 extends over 14 amino acids. CDR1 is GTSNPN, CDR2 SVGIG, per germline (reference sequence). The CDR3 bases are TGTGCCGGCCGGAGTGGACCCGGAGGTATCGGTCAGTACTTC. Translation: CAGRSGPGGIGQYF.

This clone has just a few counts. The J gene is TRBJ1-1, the V gene TRBV28; possibly TRBD1 for D (5 bases). The CDR3 spans 12 residues. Trimming pared 4 bases from V and 4 bases from J, leaving 7 bases between. Germline V gene data show CDR1 as MDHEN and CDR2 as SYDVKM. CDR3 sequence (DNA): TGTGCCAGCAGTTCCAGGGCCACTGAAGCTTTCTTT. Amino acid sequence: CASSSRATEAFF.

This clone has a single count. The rearrangement uses TRBV19 and TRBJ2-2, with D tentatively TRBD1 (5 bases). The V gene lost 7 bases and the J gene lost 4 bases, with 13 bases spanning the gap. The germline gives CDR1 LNHDA, CDR2 SQIVND (reference sequence). The CDR3 loop spans 14 amino acids. CDR3 sequence reads: CASKFSQGTGELFF. CDR3 bases: TGTGCCAGTAAATTTAGCCAGGGCACCGGGGAGCTGTTTTTT.

The chain is built from TRBV6-5 and TRBJ1-6; a possible D gene is TRBD1 (5 bases). Trimming shortened V by 5 bases and J by 7 bases, and 15 bases separated the two germline ends. Germline assignment: CDR1 MNHEY and CDR2 SVGAGI. This CDR3 comprises 15 residues. This CDR3 is CASSATGTVNSPLHF. CDR3 sequence (DNA): TGTGCCAGCAGTGCCACCGGGACTGTCAATTCACCCCTCCACTTT.

A single count supports this clone. The rearrangement links TRBV19 to TRBJ2-7; possible D gene TRBD2, 5 bases. This CDR3 is built from 12 residues. V lost 1 base, J lost 7 bases, and 8 bases lay in between. Germline V gene data show CDR1 as LNHDA and CDR2 as SQIVND (reference sequence). The CDR3 coding sequence is TGTGCCAGTAGTATAGGGCCGGGGGAGCAGTACTTC. It encodes CASSIGPGEQYF.

This rearrangement joins TRBV5-4 to TRBJ2-7; TRBD2 matches 10 bases. With V trimmed by 2 bases and J by 6 bases, 11 bases remained unmatched. Germline CDR1 SGHNT, CDR2 YYREEE (reference sequence). The CDR3 has 16 amino acids. The CDR3 DNA reads as TGTGCCAGCAGCTTTCATCTAGCGGGAGATGTTCTCGAGCAGTACTTC. This translates into CASSFHLAGDVLEQYF.

This rearrangement joins TRBV7-3 to TRBJ2-2; TRBD2 aligns across 13 bases. Trimming at V came to 4 bases and at J to 4 bases, leaving 6 bases not matched to a gene. There are 17 residues in the CDR3. Germline V gene lookup returns CDR1 SGHTA and CDR2 FQGTGA. CDR3 in amino acids: CASSSGLAGVGTGELFF. Here the CDR3 DNA reads TGTGCCAGCAGCTCCGGACTAGCGGGAGTGGGCACCGGGGAGCTGTTTTTT.